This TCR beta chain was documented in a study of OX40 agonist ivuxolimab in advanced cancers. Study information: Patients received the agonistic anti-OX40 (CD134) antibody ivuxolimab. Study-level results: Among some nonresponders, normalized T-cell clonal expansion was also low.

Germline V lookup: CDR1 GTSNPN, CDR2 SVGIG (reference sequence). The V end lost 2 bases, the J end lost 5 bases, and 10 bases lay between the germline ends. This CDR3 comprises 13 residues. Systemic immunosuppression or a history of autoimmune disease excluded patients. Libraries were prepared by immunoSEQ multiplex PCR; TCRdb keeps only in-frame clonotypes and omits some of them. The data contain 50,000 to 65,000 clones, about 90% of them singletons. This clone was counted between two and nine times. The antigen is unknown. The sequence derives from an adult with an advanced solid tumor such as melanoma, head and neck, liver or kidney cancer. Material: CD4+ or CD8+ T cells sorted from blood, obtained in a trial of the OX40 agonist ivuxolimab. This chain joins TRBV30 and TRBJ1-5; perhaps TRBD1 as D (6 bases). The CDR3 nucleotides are TGTGCCTGGAGTAACAGGGAATATCAGCCCCAGCATTTT. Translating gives CAWSNREYQPQHF.